This entry lists 9 T cell receptor beta chains sequenced from one sample in a study of T cell repertoires in cytomegalovirus infection. TCRdb passed the reads through MiXCR, listing each CDR3 protein once. Found here are some 700,000 distinct CDR3 sequences, 35% of them singletons; the top ten hold under 3%. Material for sequencing was PBMCs. The receptors here all came from a human donor in good health (CMV status not recorded). Some clones in this sample may be carry-over from other donors' samples.

This clonotype appeared a few times. The chain links TRBV12-3 or TRBV12-4 to TRBJ2-1; D ambiguous. CDR3 length: 15 amino acids. The ends were cut back, 3 bases at V and 5 bases at J, with 14 bases in the middle. The CDR3 bases are TGTGCCAGCAGTTTCTGGTCCATGACCCACAATGAGCAGTTCTTC. Its translation is CASSFWSMTHNEQFF.

This chain connects TRBV20-1 to TRBJ1-1, with a weak D call TRBD1 (6 bases). The germline V gene has CDR1 DFQATT and CDR2 SNEGSKA (reference sequence). CDR3 length: 14 amino acids. Trimming shortened V by 0 bases and J by 1 base, and 9 bases separated the two germline ends. This CDR3 reads CSARELQGNTEAFF. The CDR3 region has the DNA TGCAGTGCTAGAGAGTTACAGGGGAACACTGAAGCTTTCTTT.

V and J are TRBV28 and TRBJ2-7, with 10 bases aligning to TRBD1. The CDR3 spans 16 residues. V trimming: 10 bases; J trimming: 2 bases; junction bases outside the gene matches: 14. Germline loops: CDR1 MDHEN, CDR2 SYDVKM. The CDR3 coding sequence is TGTGCCATCACCTCAATTTCGGGACAGGGGACCTACGAGCAGTACTTC. The encoded protein is CAITSISGQGTYEQYF.

In the case of this clonotype: Germline and junction disagree at one end, which may indicate a read error. This chain uses TRBV7-6 with TRBJ2-2, with D perhaps TRBD2 (6 bases). Germline CDR1 SGHVS, CDR2 FNYEAQ. The CDR3 consists of 13 residues. CDR3 coding DNA: TGTGCTAGCAGTCGGGAGCACACCGGGGAGCTGTTTTTT. As protein: CASSREHTGELFF.

The rearrangement joins TRBV7-3 to TRBJ2-1; 11 nucleotides match TRBD2. There are 16 residues in the CDR3. Germline trimming cut 5 bases from V and 4 bases from J; bases unmatched to any gene: 7. Germline CDR1 is SGHTA and CDR2 is FQGTGA. The CDR3 bases are TGTGCCAGCAGCGCGGGAATAGCGGGGGGGTACAATGAGCAGTTCTTC. As protein: CASSAGIAGGYNEQFF. Based on the CDR3 plus reference TRBV7-3 and TRBJ2-1, the full variable domain is GAGVSQTPSNKVTEKGKYVELRCDPISGHTALYWYRQSLGQGPEFLIYFQGTGAADDSGLPNDRFFAVRPEGSVSTLKIQRTERGDSAVYLCASSAGIAGGYNEQFFGPGTRLTVL.

The CDR3: CASKRGVNTEAFF. The CDR3 DNA sequence: TGTGCCAGTAAAAGAGGGGTGAACACTGAAGCTTTCTTT. The J gene is TRBJ1-1, the V gene TRBV11-2; a weak D match, TRBD1 (5 bases). V lost 9 bases, J lost 0 bases, and 11 bases lay in between. This CDR3 is 13 amino acids long. Germline loops: CDR1 SGHAT, CDR2 FQNNGV.

As for this clonotype: This may come from a read error, since a much larger clone is one base off. The chain has TRBV7-6 and TRBJ1-1; 11 bases are a match to TRBD1. Per the germline V gene, CDR1 is SGHVS and CDR2 is FNYEAQ. The CDR3 is 13 residues long. CDR3 nucleotide sequence: TGTGCCTGCAGGCCCGGGACAGGGGGTATGGCTTTCTTT. This codes for CACRPGTGGMAFF. Using reference TRBV7-6 and TRBJ1-1 for the parts outside the CDR3, the full variable domain is GAGVSQSPRYKVTKRGQDVALRCDPISGHVSLYWYRQALGQGPEFLTYFNYEAQQDKSGLPNDRFSAERPEGSISTLTIQRTEQRDSAMYRCACRPGTGGMAFFGQGTRLTVV.

This chain uses TRBV6-1 with TRBJ2-7; possibly TRBD1 for D (5 bases). Germline assignment: CDR1 MNHNS and CDR2 SASEGT. This CDR3 region has 16 residues. The V and J ends lost 2 bases and 2 bases respectively, with 16 bases between them. CDR3 DNA: TGTGCCAGCAGTGAATTCAAGGGGCCGCGACCCTACGAGCAGTACTTC. Translated: CASSEFKGPRPYEQYF.

This clonotype was seen only a few times. This sequence joins TRBV6-1 and TRBJ1-4; possibly TRBD1 for D (5 bases). The germline CDR1 and CDR2 sequences are MNHNS and SASEGT. The CDR3 is 13 residues long. V lost 5 bases to trimming and J lost 9 bases, with 13 bases between them. CDR3 amino acids: CASSFLAGQKLFF. The CDR3 DNA sequence: TGTGCCAGCAGTTTTCTAGCGGGGCAAAAACTGTTTTTT.